This T cell receptor beta chain was recovered during a study of OX40 agonist ivuxolimab in advanced cancers. TCRdb's table, derived via immunoSEQ multiplex PCR, lists solely in-frame clones and lacks some. Of tens of thousands of clones listed, 70% to 90% were seen once; the top ten hold around 1%. The CDR3 has 15 residues. CDR1 and CDR2 from the germline V gene are MNHNY and SVGAGI (reference sequence). Trimming took 5 bases from V and 2 from J; bases not matched to a gene: 5. V gene TRBV6-6 combines with J gene TRBJ2-2; 7 bases line up with TRBD1. The specimen comprised CD4+ or CD8+ T cells sorted from blood, sampled in a trial of the OX40 agonist ivuxolimab. The TCR originated in an adult with an advanced solid tumor such as melanoma, head and neck, liver or kidney cancer. The CDR3 protein is CASSARQGNTGELFF. The CDR3 DNA sequence: TGTGCCAGCAGTGCGAGACAGGGAAACACCGGGGAGCTGTTTTTT.